The source of this TCR beta chain is a study of T cell clonality in common variable immunodeficiency. Method: immunoSEQ multiplex PCR; TCRdb's copy keeps in-frame clones and lacks some. In total the sample includes around 57,000 clones, none of them seen once. The table lists this clone with many counts. The read gets to within 3 residues of the CDR3 end, and the germline J gene fills in the rest. J was trimmed by 4 bases and V by 4 bases; bases with no gene match: 4. This CDR3 has 14 residues. Germline CDR1 and CDR2: DFQATT and SNEGSKA (reference sequence). Input material: peripheral blood mononuclear cells. The chain joins TRBV20-1 to TRBJ1-6; 7 bases map to TRBD1. The source of this sequence is a person aged 18 to 70 in good health. The CDR3: CSATTGEYNSPLHF. CDR3 DNA, as far as it was read: TGCAGTGCTACCACAGGGGAATATAATTCACCC.